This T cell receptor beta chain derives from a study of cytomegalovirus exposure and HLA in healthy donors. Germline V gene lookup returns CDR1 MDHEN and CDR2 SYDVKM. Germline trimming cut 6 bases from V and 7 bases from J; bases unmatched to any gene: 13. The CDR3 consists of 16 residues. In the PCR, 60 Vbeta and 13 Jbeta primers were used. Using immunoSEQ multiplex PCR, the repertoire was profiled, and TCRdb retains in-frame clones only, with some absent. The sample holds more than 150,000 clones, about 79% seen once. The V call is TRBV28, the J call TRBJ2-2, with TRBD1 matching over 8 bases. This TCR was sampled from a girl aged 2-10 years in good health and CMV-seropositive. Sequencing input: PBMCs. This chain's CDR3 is CASSRNIGTGGGELFF. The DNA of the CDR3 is TGTGCCAGCAGCCGCAACATCGGGACAGGCGGCGGGGAGCTGTTTTTT. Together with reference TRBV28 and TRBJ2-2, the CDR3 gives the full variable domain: DVKVTQSSRYLVKRTGEKVFLECVQDMDHENMFWYRQDPGLGLRLIYFSYDVKMKEKGDIPEGYSVSREKKERFSLILESASTNQTSMYLCASSRNIGTGGGELFFGEGSRLTVL.